These 12 T cell receptor beta chains were sequenced from one sample in a study of blood T cell repertoires in COVID-19. TCRdb's copy holds only in-frame clones and misses some; the assay was immunoSEQ multiplex PCR. The table includes about 270,000 clones, around nine tenths detected once. Sample: PBMCs or T cells enriched from blood (not recorded which). The receptor set was obtained from a woman aged 18-30 years who had recovered from COVID-19.

V gene TRBV10-2 combines with J gene TRBJ1-1; D is possibly TRBD1 (6 bases). The CDR3 extends over 14 amino acids. Trimming removed 5 bases from V and 2 bases from J, with 12 bases in between. Germline CDR1 WSHSY, CDR2 SAAADI. The CDR3 is CASSKDSYNTEAFF. In DNA form, the CDR3 reads TGCGCCAGCAGTAAGGACAGTTACAACACTGAAGCTTTCTTT.

This chain connects TRBV25-1 to TRBJ1-2, with D possibly being TRBD1 (5 bases). Trimming cost V 1 base and J 4 bases, with 7 bases left between them. Germline CDR1 MGHDK, CDR2 SYGVNS. This CDR3 has 13 amino acids. This CDR3 is CASSELGAYGYTF. The CDR3 region has the DNA TGTGCCAGCAGTGAATTAGGGGCCTATGGCTACACCTTC.

The rearrangement links TRBV5-6 to TRBJ2-3; TRBD1 aligns across 7 bases. Germline V gene lookup returns CDR1 SGHDT and CDR2 YYEEEE. This CDR3 has 15 amino acids. With V trimmed by 1 base and J by 5 bases, 7 bases remained unmatched. This chain's CDR3 is CASSLQQTGQDTQYF. In DNA form, the CDR3 reads TGTGCCAGCAGCTTGCAACAGACAGGGCAAGATACGCAGTATTTT.

The chain links TRBV29-1 to TRBJ1-2; 12 bases are a match to TRBD1. The CDR3 sequence is 16 residues long. The germline CDR1 and CDR2 sequences are SQVTM and ANQGSEA. The trim removed 0 bases at V and 7 bases at J, leaving 9 bases unmatched. The CDR3 DNA sequence: TGCAGCGTTGAAGAAGGGTCCGGGACAGGGGGCTTTGGCTACACCTTC. It specifies CSVEEGSGTGGFGYTF.

The chain joins TRBV27 to TRBJ1-2, with a possible D match to TRBD1 (5 bases). Trimming cost V 3 bases and J 9 bases, with 20 bases left between them. This CDR3 is 15 amino acids long. Germline assignment: CDR1 MNHEY and CDR2 SMNVEV (reference sequence). CDR3 sequence: CASSFLGGEVISYTF. The CDR3 DNA reads TGTGCCAGCAGTTTCCTAGGAGGGGAGGTCATTAGCTACACCTTC.

The chain combines TRBV11-3 with TRBJ2-7; D remains unclear. Germline CDR1 reads SGHNT; CDR2 reads YENEEA. V lost 0 bases and J lost 0, with 9 bases in between. The CDR3 contains 15 residues. The CDR3 loop is CASSLEAEFSYEQYF. In DNA form, the CDR3 reads TGTGCCAGCAGCTTAGAGGCGGAGTTCTCCTACGAGCAGTACTTC.

V and J are TRBV7-2 and TRBJ1-2; 11 nucleotides match TRBD1. Germline lookup yields CDR1 SGHTA and CDR2 FQGNSA. CDR3 size: 15 residues. V shed 1 base, J shed 7 bases, and the junction held 5 bases outside the gene matches. CDR3 in DNA: TGTGCCAGCAGCTTAGGGGGACAGGGGGAGCGTGGCTACACCTTC. This sequence encodes CASSLGGQGERGYTF.

The chain is built from TRBV9 and TRBJ2-5; D remains ambiguous. Trimming pared 0 bases from V and 0 bases from J, leaving 9 bases between. Looked up from germline, CDR1 is SGDLS and CDR2 is YYNGEE. This CDR3 is built from 15 residues. The CDR3 nucleotides are TGTGCCAGCAGCGTAGCTGGCCTAGACCAAGAGACCCAGTACTTC. This sequence encodes CASSVAGLDQETQYF.

V usage is TRBV10-3 and J usage is TRBJ1-1, with TRBD1 matching over 8 bases. This CDR3 has 15 amino acids. V gave up 2 bases and J gave up 1 base; unmatched junction bases: 3. Germline V gene data show CDR1 as ENHRY and CDR2 as SYGVKD. The DNA of the CDR3 is TGTGCCATCAGTGAGCCCGGACAGGGGAACACTGAAGCTTTCTTT. Its protein is CAISEPGQGNTEAFF.

The chain employs TRBV27 and TRBJ2-7; D perhaps matches TRBD1 (6 bases). Germline V CDR1 and CDR2: MNHEY, SMNVEV (reference sequence). Trimming removed 5 bases from V and 6 bases from J, with 17 bases in between. CDR3 length equals 14 residues. CDR3 sequence: CASSPSDRSVEQYF. The CDR3 DNA reads TGTGCCAGCAGTCCCAGCGACAGGTCCGTCGAGCAGTACTTC.

The CDR3 is CASSLSLGTGGLHGYTF. CDR3 sequence (DNA): TGTGCCAGCAGCTTATCGTTGGGGACAGGGGGTTTACATGGCTACACCTTC. This chain connects TRBV7-2 to TRBJ1-2, with 11 nucleotides matching TRBD1. Germline CDR1 reads SGHTA; CDR2 reads FQGNSA. CDR3 length equals 17 residues. With 2 bases clipped from V and 6 bases from J, the junction kept 11 bases outside the gene matches.

This sequence joins TRBV11-2 and TRBJ2-1; the match to TRBD1 covers 9 bases. J gave up 8 bases and V 8 bases, and 13 bases lay outside the gene matches. The germline V gene encodes CDR1 SGHAT and CDR2 FQNNGV. CDR3 length: 15 amino acids. The DNA of the CDR3 is TGTGCCAGCGTTCGCACAGGGGGCGTATTGTATGAGCAGTTCTTC. Translation gives CASVRTGGVLYEQFF.